The T cell receptor (beta chain) under discussion was sequenced for a study of T cell repertoires in cytomegalovirus infection. Looking at the study overall: TCR beta signatures that were public indicated CMV infection and matching HLA type.

Germline V gene lookup returns CDR1 MNHEY and CDR2 SMNVEV (reference sequence). This CDR3 region has 14 residues. Trimming stripped 8 bases from V and 6 bases from J, with 14 bases between. Using its own MiXCR run on the reads, TCRdb lists one record per CDR3 protein. The data show 300,000 to 400,000 distinct CDR3 sequences, more than 8% seen once. The chain links TRBV27 to TRBJ1-6, with a possible D match to TRBD1 (5 bases). The sequenced sample was PBMCs. The sequence was obtained from a human donor in good health (CMV status not recorded). Some clones in this sample may be carry-over from other donors' samples. The CDR3 DNA follows: TGTGCCAGCCGCCGAGTGGGGGGTAATTCACCCCTCCACTTT. Its protein product is CASRRVGGNSPLHF.